The next 6 T cell receptor beta chains were all read from a single sample in a study of T cell responses to AZD1222 COVID-19 vaccine. The data were produced by immunoSEQ multiplex PCR, yet TCRdb's version contains in-frame clones alone and is incomplete. The sample has 210,000 or so clones; roughly 94% are singletons. The sample here was peripheral blood, taken 28 days after the second dose of the MenACWY control vaccine. The receptors shown here come from an adult who received the MenACWY meningococcal vaccine as a control.

This clone appeared a single time. The genes are TRBV18 and TRBJ1-1, with D possibly being TRBD1 (5 bases). With 3 bases removed from V and 5 bases from J, the gap between germline ends came to 10 bases. The germline gives CDR1 KGHSH, CDR2 LQKENI. This CDR3 comprises 13 residues. CDR3 DNA sequence: TGTGCCAGCTCACCGGGGACCCAGACTGAAGCTTTCTTT. Its protein product is CASSPGTQTEAFF.

This chain uses TRBV7-9 with TRBJ1-4; TRBD1 agrees at 9 bases. The V gene end was trimmed by 5 bases and the J gene end by 7 bases; junction bases not matched to a gene: 5. Germline lookup yields CDR1 SEHNR and CDR2 FQNEAQ (reference sequence). The CDR3 has 14 residues. The CDR3 sequence is CASSQGQGGEKLFF. DNA of the CDR3: TGTGCCAGCAGCCAGGGACAGGGTGGTGAAAAACTGTTTTTT.

The CDR3 here is CASRASSSSEAFF. CDR3 DNA: TGTGCCAGCAGGGCCAGCTCTAGCTCTGAAGCTTTCTTT. The chain uses TRBV6-6 and TRBJ1-1; D gene ambiguous. CDR1 and CDR2 from the germline V gene are MNHNY and SVGAGI (reference sequence). The CDR3 has 13 residues. V was shortened by 6 bases and J by 6 bases, with 14 bases between the two germline ends.

V usage is TRBV6-1 and J usage is TRBJ2-1, with 11 nucleotides matching TRBD2. Germline V gene sequence: CDR1 MNHNS, CDR2 SASEGT. V was pared by 3 bases and J by 2 bases, with 3 bases of the junction left unmatched. This CDR3 spans 16 amino acids. CDR3 sequence: CASSEELAGAYNEQFF. The CDR3 DNA sequence: TGTGCCAGCAGTGAGGAACTAGCGGGAGCCTACAATGAGCAGTTCTTC.

J is TRBJ1-5 and V is TRBV28; TRBD1 is a possible D gene (6 bases). The CDR3 is 14 amino acids. The germline CDR1 and CDR2 sequences are MDHEN and SYDVKM. V lost 3 bases and J lost 3, with 9 bases in between. The CDR3, as DNA: TGTGCCAGCAGTTTTTACAGGGACAATCAGCCCCAGCATTTT. It codes for CASSFYRDNQPQHF.

This chain joins TRBV9 and TRBJ2-1, with a tentative D call TRBD2 (6 bases). The CDR3 extends over 12 amino acids. The germline V and J ends were trimmed by 4 bases and 8 bases, with 10 bases remaining between them. Germline-derived CDR1 and CDR2 are SGDLS and YYNGEE. The CDR3 DNA reads TGTGCCAGCAGCCCCGGGGAGGATGAGCAGTTCTTC. It codes for CASSPGEDEQFF.